This T cell receptor (beta chain) came from a study of spatial heterogeneity in lung cancer. The CDR3 contains 14 residues. The germline gives CDR1 DFQATT, CDR2 SNEGSKA (reference sequence). After removal of 6 bases from V and 5 bases from J, the junction contained 6 bases not matched to a gene. TCRdb recomputed calls from the 5' RACE reads with MiXCR, one row per CDR3 protein. Of some 13,000 distinct CDR3 sequences in the sample, approximately 3.5% were seen once. Described time point: sample taken at primary tumor resection. The chain joins TRBV20-1 to TRBJ2-2; 10 bases line up with TRBD1. The sequence came from a male donor with early-stage non-small cell lung cancer. Specimen: PBMCs, collected at surgery. The CDR3: CSAIDRGRTGELFF. CDR3 in DNA: TGCAGTGCCATTGACAGGGGGCGGACCGGGGAGCTGTTTTTT.